This T cell receptor beta chain was recorded in a study of OX40 agonist ivuxolimab in advanced cancers. In the study overall: The costimulatory receptor OX40 (CD134) was targeted by ivuxolimab, a fully human IgG2 agonistic monoclonal antibody. Intravenous ivuxolimab was administered to patients every 2 weeks at six dose levels: 0.01, 0.1, 0.3, 1.5, 3 and 10 mg/kg. Of the approximately 54 dose-escalation patients, hepatocellular carcinoma was present in about 19, melanoma in approximately 15, renal cell carcinoma in 9 and head and neck cancer in 9. A male proportion of roughly 80% and a mean age of 60 years, ranging from roughly 23 to 79, were recorded for the dose-escalation cohort. Patients were allowed to have had prior anti-PD-1, anti-PD-L1 or anti-CTLA-4 therapy, and approximately 40% of the dose-escalation patients had been treated with checkpoint inhibitors. Partial responses occurred in three dose-escalation patients, of whom one had hepatocellular carcinoma and two had cutaneous melanoma. Peripheral TCRbeta sequencing was intended to test whether TCR sequence diversity was altered and clonal T-cell expansion was caused by ivuxolimab. The paper reports the monotherapy dose-escalation portion (N = 52 patients) of the phase I ivuxolimab trial. What the study reported, not specific to this receptor: Low levels of normalized T-cell clonal expansion were also seen in some nonresponding patients. In the 0.1-3.0 mg/kg groups, partial responders had among the lowest normalized peripheral clonal expansion, particularly in CD8+ T cells. Antigen specificity was not determined for the clonally expanded peripheral T cells. On average, CD8+ T cells showed more expanded clones than CD4+ T cells after ivuxolimab. At doses from 0.1 to 3.0 mg/kg, clonal expansion was seen in both CD4+ and CD8+ blood T cells between baseline and week 6.

The CDR3 sequence holds 15 residues, the cysteine and phenylalanine included. This entry keeps only the CDR3 DNA: 45 bases, framed from base 1. V has 4 bases trimmed and J has 1 base trimmed; junction bases matching no gene number 2. As encoded in the germline V gene, CDR1 is SGHTA while CDR2 is FQGNSA. The trial excluded patients who had a history of autoimmune disease or were on systemic immunosuppression. Peripheral blood for TCR sequencing was collected from all dose cohorts at baseline, on cycle 4 day 1, and on cycle 7 day 1. Samples came from an open-label, multicenter, first-in-human phase I dose-escalation trial of ivuxolimab. Adults with locally advanced or metastatic melanoma, renal cell, hepatocellular, or head and neck squamous cell carcinoma were enrolled in the trial. CD4+ and CD8+ T cells were sorted separately from peripheral blood before TCR sequencing. To sequence the TCRbeta CDR3 region, genomic DNA was isolated from the sorted cells. TCRbeta CDR3 regions were sequenced using the immunoSEQ Assay. Sourced from immuneACCESS, this table was stored by TCRdb with only in-frame sequences that have V and J called. A share of the clones is absent; for the studies checked, an unresolved V gene accounts for under half, and the remainder has no known explanation. This sample is represented by over 55,000 clones; approximately 80% of them were singletons. About 8.2% of the sample is taken by the ten largest.

The table lists this clone with a few counts. No antigen is known for it. No base-level quality is on record; no much larger clone is a single base apart. This receptor was taken from an adult with an advanced solid tumor such as melanoma, head and neck, liver or kidney cancer. Sample: CD4+ or CD8+ T cells sorted from blood, taken in a trial of the OX40 agonist ivuxolimab. This chain is built from TRBV7-2 and TRBJ1-5, and 9 junctional nucleotides match TRBD1. The CDR3 protein is CASSSTGGSNQPQHF. The base sequence is TGTGCCAGCAGCTCGACAGGGGGGAGCAATCAGCCCCAGCATTTT. Supplemented by the reference TRBV7-2 and TRBJ1-5 proteins around the CDR3, the complete variable domain is GAGVSQSPSNKVTEKGKDVELRCDPISGHTALYWYRQSLGQGLEFLIYFQGNSAPDKSGLPSDRFSAERTGGSVSTLTIQRTQQEDSAVYLCASSSTGGSNQPQHFGDGTRLSIL.